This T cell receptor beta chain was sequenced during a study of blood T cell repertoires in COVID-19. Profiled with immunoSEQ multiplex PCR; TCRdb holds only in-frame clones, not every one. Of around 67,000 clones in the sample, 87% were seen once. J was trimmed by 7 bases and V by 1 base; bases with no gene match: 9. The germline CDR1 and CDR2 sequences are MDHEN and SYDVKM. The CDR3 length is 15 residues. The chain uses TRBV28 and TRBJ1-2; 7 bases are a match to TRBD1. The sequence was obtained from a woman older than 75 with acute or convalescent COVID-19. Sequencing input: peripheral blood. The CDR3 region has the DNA TGTGCCAGCAGTTTATATCGAGGAGGGACAGCTGGCTACACCTTC. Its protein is CASSLYRGGTAGYTF.